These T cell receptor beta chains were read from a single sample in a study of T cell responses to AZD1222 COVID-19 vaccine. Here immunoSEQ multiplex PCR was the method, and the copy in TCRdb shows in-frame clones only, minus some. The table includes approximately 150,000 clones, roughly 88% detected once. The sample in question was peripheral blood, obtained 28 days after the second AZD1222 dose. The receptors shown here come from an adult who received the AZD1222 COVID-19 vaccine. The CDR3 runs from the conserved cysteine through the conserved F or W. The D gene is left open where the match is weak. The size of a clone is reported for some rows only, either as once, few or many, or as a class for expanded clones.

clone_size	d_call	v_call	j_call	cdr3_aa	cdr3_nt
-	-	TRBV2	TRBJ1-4	CASSEPGRTNEKLFF	TGTGCCAGCAGTGAACCCGGGAGGACTAATGAAAAACTGTTTTTT
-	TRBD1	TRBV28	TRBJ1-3	CASSSQGVGNTIYF	TGTGCCAGCAGTTCCCAGGGGGTTGGAAACACCATATATTTT
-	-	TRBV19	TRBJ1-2	CASSIAAGAYGYTF	TGTGCCAGTAGTATAGCGGCGGGCGCCTATGGCTACACCTTC
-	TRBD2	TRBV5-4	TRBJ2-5	CASSLGQREETQYF	TGTGCCAGCAGCTTGGGGCAGCGGGAGGAGACCCAGTACTTC
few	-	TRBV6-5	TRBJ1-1	CASSYRMNTEAFF	TGTGCCAGCAGTTACCGTATGAACACTGAAGCTTTCTTT
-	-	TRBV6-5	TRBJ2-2	CASRGNTGNTGELFF	TGTGCCAGCAGGGGCAATACAGGGAACACCGGGGAGCTGTTTTTT
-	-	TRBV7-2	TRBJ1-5	CASSLDTPIGQPQHF	TGTGCCAGCAGCCTAGACACCCCTATCGGGCAGCCCCAGCATTTT
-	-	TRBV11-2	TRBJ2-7	CASSPGLRYEQYF	TGTGCCAGCAGCCCAGGGCTCCGCTACGAGCAGTACTTC
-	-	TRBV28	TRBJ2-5	CASGGVAAQETQYF	TGTGCCAGCGGAGGGGTCGCGGCCCAAGAGACCCAGTACTTC
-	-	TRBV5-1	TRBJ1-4	CASGLDRGEKLFF	TGCGCCAGCGGATTGGACAGAGGCGAAAAACTGTTTTTT
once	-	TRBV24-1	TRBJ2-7	CATSDAGPRFYEQYF	TGTGCCACCAGTGATGCCGGTCCCCGGTTCTACGAGCAGTACTTC
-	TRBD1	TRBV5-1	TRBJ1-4	CASSWDRNEKLFF	TGCGCCAGCAGCTGGGACAGGAATGAAAAACTGTTTTTT
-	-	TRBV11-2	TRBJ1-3	CASSVGGSSGNTIYF	TGTGCCAGCAGCGTGGGGGGGAGCTCTGGAAACACCATATATTTT
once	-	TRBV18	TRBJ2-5	CASSPPTQETQYF	TGTGCCAGCTCACCACCGACGCAAGAGACCCAGTACTTC
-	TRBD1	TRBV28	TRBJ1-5	CASSLDYGGGLNQPQHF	TGTGCCAGCAGTTTAGATTATGGAGGGGGCCTCAATCAGCCCCAGCATTTT
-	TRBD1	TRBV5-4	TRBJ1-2	CASSSGTGDSYTF	TGTGCCAGCAGCTCCGGGACAGGGGATAGCTACACCTTC
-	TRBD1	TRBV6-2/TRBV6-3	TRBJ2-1	CASSPTGISYNEQFF	TGTGCCAGCAGTCCGACAGGGATCTCCTACAATGAGCAGTTCTTC
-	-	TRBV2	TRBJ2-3	CASSETSTDTQYF	TGTGCCAGCAGTGAAACTAGCACAGATACGCAGTATTTT
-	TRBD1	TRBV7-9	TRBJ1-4	CASSLEGAVKLFF	TGTGCCAGCAGCTTAGAGGGGGCTGTAAAACTGTTTTTT
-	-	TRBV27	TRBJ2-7	CASSSLMRRGNYEQYF	TGTGCCAGCAGTTCCCTGATGCGCAGGGGTAACTACGAGCAGTACTTC
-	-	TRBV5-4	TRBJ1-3	CLLGQSGNTIYF	TGTCTCCTTGGACAGTCTGGAAACACCATATATTTT
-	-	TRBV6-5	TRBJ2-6	CASSYGGSGANVLTF	TGTGCCAGCAGTTACGGGGGCTCTGGGGCCAACGTCCTGACTTTC
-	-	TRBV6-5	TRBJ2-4	CASRGQSKNIQYF	TGTGCCAGCAGGGGACAATCCAAAAACATTCAGTACTTC